This is a list of T cell receptor beta chains from one sample in a study of beta chain features in type 1 diabetes. TCRdb's table, derived via immunoSEQ multiplex PCR, lists solely in-frame clones and lacks some. In the table there are tens of thousands of clones, roughly 34% of which are singletons. The sample was stem cell memory CD4+ T cells from blood. Source of these receptors: a young woman in good health. CDR3s leave out the opening cysteine and the closing phenylalanine or tryptophan.

TRBV6-5,TRBJ2-5,ASTHPTGGETQY
TRBV7-2,TRBJ1-1,ASSLGEVGSTEAF
TRBV30,TRBJ2-2,AWRYRVNTGELF
TRBV9,TRBJ2-7,ASSGGGDNSYEQY
TRBV29-1,TRBJ2-1,SVDSINEQF
TRBV6-6,TRBJ1-2,ASSSISGTGNYGYT
TRBV6-1,TRBJ2-7,ASSGRGAGAPYEQY
TRBV18,TRBJ2-1,ASSPEREERF
TRBV11-2,TRBJ2-4,ASSSAPGNIQY
TRBV12-5,TRBJ1-5,ASGERGIGNQPQH
TRBV29-1,TRBJ2-7,SVRGGRDEQY
TRBV2,TRBJ2-7,ASRTSGGTYEQY
TRBV29-1,TRBJ1-1,SVVGQLFNTEAF
TRBV7-9,TRBJ2-7,ASSMVRVGEQY
TRBV2,TRBJ1-2,ASSEQYYGYT
TRBV2,TRBJ1-1,ASRGQGTEAF
TRBV18,TRBJ1-5,ASSPSSNQPQH
TRBV4-3,TRBJ2-3,ASSHHSGGGGADTQY
TRBV7-6,TRBJ2-7,ASSLDRGQSHEQY
TRBV4-1,TRBJ2-6,ASSQGTTSSGANVLT
TRBV5-1,TRBJ1-2,ASSPGTATRRDYGYT
TRBV7-7,TRBJ2-2,ASSPGGRRTGELF
TRBV7-9,TRBJ1-5,APGVEDSNQPQH
TRBV30,TRBJ1-1,AWCQGAGSEAF
TRBV7-8,TRBJ1-1,ASSLVGQGTEAF
TRBV4-2,TRBJ2-1,ASSHLGTSGYNEQF
TRBV5-1,TRBJ1-1,ASSPTALNTEAF
TRBV4-2,TRBJ2-5,ASSQQAGEETQY
TRBV30,TRBJ2-1,AWSYGQGVYNEQF
TRBV7-9,TRBJ2-1,ASSPLAGSSYNEQF